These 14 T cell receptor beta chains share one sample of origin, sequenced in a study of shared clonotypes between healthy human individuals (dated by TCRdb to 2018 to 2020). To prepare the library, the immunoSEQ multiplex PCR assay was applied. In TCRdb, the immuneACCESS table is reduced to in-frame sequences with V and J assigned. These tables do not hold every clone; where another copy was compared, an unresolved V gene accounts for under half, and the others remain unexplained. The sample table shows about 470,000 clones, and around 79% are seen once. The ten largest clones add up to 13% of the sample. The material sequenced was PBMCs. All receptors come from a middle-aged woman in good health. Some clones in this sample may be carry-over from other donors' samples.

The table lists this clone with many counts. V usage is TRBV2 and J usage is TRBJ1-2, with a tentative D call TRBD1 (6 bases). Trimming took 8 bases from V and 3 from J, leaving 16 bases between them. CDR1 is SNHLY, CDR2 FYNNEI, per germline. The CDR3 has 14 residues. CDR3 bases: TGTGCCAGCTTCGGGGGGGCAGATGACTATGGCTACACCTTC. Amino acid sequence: CASFGGADDYGYTF.

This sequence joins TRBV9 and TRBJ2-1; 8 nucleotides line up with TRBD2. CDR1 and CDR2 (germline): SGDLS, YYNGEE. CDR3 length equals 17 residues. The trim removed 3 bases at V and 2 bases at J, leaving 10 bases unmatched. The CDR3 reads CASSAGISGTTYNEQFF. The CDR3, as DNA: TGTGCCAGCAGCGCAGGAATTAGCGGGACGACCTACAATGAGCAGTTCTTC.

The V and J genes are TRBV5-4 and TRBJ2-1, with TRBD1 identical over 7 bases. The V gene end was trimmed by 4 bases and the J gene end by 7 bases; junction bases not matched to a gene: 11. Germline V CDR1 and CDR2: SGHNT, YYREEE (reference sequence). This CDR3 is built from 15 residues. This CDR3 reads CASSPNQKTGNEQFF. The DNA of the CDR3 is TGTGCCAGCAGCCCGAACCAGAAGACAGGGAATGAGCAGTTCTTC.

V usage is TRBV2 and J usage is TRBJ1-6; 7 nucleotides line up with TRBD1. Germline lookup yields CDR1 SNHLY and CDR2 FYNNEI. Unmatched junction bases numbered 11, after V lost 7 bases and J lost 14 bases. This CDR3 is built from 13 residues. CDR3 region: CASTLQGQGALHF. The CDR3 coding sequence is TGTGCCAGCACCCTACAGGGTCAGGGGGCCCTCCACTTT. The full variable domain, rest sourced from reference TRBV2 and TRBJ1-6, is EPEVTQTPSHQVTQMGQEVILRCVPISNHLYFYWYRQILGQKVEFLVSFYNNEISEKSEIFDDQFSVERPDGSNFTLKIRSTKLEDSAMYFCASTLQGQGALHFGNGTRLTVT.

The CDR3 nucleotides read TGTGCCAGCAGCTTGTGGGGACAGGCCCACGAGCAGTACTTC. Translation gives CASSLWGQAHEQYF. The rearrangement uses TRBV5-6 and TRBJ2-5; 8 bases line up with TRBD1. TRBJ2-7 matches the DNA end more closely, so the J call is doubtful. The V gene's germline CDR1 is SGHDT and CDR2 YYEEEE. The CDR3 consists of 14 residues.

The CDR3 is CASTSRQEETQYF. The CDR3, as DNA: TGTGCCAGCACCTCCCGGCAGGAGGAGACCCAGTACTTC. The J gene is TRBJ2-5, the V gene TRBV5-4, with unresolved D. V shed 6 bases and J shed 5 bases, with 14 bases lying between them. The length of the CDR3 is 13 residues. Germline V lookup: CDR1 SGHNT, CDR2 YYREEE (reference sequence).

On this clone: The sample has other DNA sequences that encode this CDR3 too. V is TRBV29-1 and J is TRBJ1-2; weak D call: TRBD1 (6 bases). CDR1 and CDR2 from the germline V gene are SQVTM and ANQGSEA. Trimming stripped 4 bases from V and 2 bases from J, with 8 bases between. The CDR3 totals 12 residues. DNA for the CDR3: TGCAGCGTTGGGGACACAAACTATGGCTACACCTTC. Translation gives CSVGDTNYGYTF.

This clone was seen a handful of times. The CDR3 region has the DNA TGTGCCAGCGGATCCTCTACTAGCAGGTACAATGAGCAGTTCTTC. Protein product: CASGSSTSRYNEQFF. The chain recombines TRBV5-8 with TRBJ2-1; D might be TRBD2 (6 bases). Trimming shortened V by 7 bases and J by 4 bases, and 18 bases separated the two germline ends. This CDR3 has 15 amino acids. Germline V gene data show CDR1 as SGHTS and CDR2 as YDEGEE.

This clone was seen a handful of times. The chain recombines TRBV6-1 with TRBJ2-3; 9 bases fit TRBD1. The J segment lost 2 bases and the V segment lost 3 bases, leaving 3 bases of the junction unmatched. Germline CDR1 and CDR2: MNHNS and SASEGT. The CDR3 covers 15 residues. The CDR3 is CASSEDRGSTDTQYF. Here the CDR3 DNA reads TGTGCCAGCAGTGAGGACAGGGGCTCCACAGATACGCAGTATTTT.

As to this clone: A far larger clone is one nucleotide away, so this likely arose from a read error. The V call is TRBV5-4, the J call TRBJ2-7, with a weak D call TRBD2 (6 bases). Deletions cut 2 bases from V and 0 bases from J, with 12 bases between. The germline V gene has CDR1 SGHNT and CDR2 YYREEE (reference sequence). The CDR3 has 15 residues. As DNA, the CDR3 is TGTGCCAGCAGCTTAGGCGGGGCGAACTCCTACGAGCAGTACTTC. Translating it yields CASSLGGANSYEQYF.

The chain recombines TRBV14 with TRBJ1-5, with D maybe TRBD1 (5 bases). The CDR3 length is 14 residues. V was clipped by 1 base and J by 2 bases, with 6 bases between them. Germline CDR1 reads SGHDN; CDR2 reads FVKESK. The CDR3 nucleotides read TGTGCCAGCAGCCAAGGAGGGGGCAATCAGCCCCAGCATTTT. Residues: CASSQGGGNQPQHF.

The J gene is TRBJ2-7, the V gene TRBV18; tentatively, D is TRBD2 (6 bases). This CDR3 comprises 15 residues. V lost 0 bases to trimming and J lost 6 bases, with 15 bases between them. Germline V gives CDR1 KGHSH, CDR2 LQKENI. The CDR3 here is CASSPPGGTNSEQYF. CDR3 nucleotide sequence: TGTGCCAGCTCACCACCCGGCGGGACCAACTCCGAGCAGTACTTC.

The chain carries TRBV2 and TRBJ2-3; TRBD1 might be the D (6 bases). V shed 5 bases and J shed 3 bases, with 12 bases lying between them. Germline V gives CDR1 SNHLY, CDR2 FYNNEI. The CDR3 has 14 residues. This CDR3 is CASSSDRLTDTQYF. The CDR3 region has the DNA TGTGCCAGCAGTTCCGACAGGCTAACAGATACGCAGTATTTT.

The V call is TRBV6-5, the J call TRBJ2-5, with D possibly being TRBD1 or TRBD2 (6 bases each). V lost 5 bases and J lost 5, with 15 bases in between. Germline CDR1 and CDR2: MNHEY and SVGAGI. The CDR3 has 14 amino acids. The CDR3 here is CASSRPGAGETQYF. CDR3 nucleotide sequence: TGTGCCAGCAGTCGCCCGGGGGCGGGGGAGACCCAGTACTTC.